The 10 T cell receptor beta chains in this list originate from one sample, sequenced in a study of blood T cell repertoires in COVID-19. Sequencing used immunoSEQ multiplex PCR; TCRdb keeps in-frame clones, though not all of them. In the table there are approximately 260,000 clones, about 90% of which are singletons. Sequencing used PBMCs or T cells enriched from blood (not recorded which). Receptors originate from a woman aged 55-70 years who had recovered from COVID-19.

The CDR3 spells CASSIGEQGDTEAFF. CDR3 DNA sequence: TGTGCCAGTAGTATCGGAGAACAGGGCGACACTGAAGCTTTCTTT. V usage is TRBV19 and J usage is TRBJ1-1; perhaps TRBD1 as D (6 bases). Germline V CDR1 and CDR2: LNHDA, SQIVND (reference sequence). Trimming shortened V by 3 bases and J by 3 bases, and 14 bases separated the two germline ends. The CDR3 is made up of 15 amino acids.

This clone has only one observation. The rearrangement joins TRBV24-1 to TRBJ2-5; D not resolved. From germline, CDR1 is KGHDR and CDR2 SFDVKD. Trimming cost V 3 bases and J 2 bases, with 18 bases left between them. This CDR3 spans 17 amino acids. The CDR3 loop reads CATSDHRKPRRQETQYF. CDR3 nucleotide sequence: TGTGCCACCAGTGATCACCGTAAACCCCGGCGGCAAGAGACCCAGTACTTC.

The CDR3 coding sequence is TGTGCCAGCAGCTTAGGGGCTAGCGGGAGTTACGAGCAGTACTTC. Amino acid sequence: CASSLGASGSYEQYF. The chain uses TRBV7-9 and TRBJ2-7, with 10 bases matching TRBD2. The J segment lost 4 bases and the V segment lost 1 base, leaving 4 bases of the junction unmatched. Germline loops: CDR1 SEHNR, CDR2 FQNEAQ (reference sequence). The CDR3 is 15 residues long.

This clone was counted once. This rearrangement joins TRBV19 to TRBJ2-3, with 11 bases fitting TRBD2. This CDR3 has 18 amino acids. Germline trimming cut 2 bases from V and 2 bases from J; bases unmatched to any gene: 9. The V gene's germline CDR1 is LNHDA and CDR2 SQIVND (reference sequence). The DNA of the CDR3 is TGTGCCAGTAGTATACCCCTCCTAGCGGGGGGTTACACAGATACGCAGTATTTT. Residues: CASSIPLLAGGYTDTQYF. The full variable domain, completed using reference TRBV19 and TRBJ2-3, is DGGITQSPKYLFRKEGQNVTLSCEQNLNHDAMYWYRQDPGQGLRLIYYSQIVNDFQKGDIAEGYSVSREKKESFPLTVTSAQKNPTAFYLCASSIPLLAGGYTDTQYFGPGTRLTVL.

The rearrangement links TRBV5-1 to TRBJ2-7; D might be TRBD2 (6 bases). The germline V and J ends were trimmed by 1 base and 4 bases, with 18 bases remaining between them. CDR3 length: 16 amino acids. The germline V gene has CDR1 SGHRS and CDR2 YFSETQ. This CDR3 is CASSLQFSRDWYEQYF. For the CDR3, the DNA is TGCGCCAGCAGCTTGCAGTTTAGCAGGGACTGGTACGAGCAGTACTTC.

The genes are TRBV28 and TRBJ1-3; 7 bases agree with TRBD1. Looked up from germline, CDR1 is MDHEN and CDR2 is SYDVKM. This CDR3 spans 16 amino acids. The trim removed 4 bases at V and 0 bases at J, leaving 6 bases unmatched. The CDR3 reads CASSSQKGASGNTIYF. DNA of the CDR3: TGTGCCAGCAGTTCCCAAAAGGGGGCCTCTGGAAACACCATATATTTT.

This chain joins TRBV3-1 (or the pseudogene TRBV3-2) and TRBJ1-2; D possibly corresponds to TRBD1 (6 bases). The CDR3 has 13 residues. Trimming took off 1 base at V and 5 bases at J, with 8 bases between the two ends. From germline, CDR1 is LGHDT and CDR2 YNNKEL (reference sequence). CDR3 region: CASSQGDRYGYTF. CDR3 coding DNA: TGTGCCAGCAGCCAAGGTGACAGGTATGGCTACACCTTC.

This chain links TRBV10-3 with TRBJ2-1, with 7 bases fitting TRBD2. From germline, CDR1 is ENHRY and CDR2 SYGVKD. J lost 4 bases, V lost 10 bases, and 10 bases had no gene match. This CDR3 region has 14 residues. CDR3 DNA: TGTGCCACTGGGGCGGGAGATATATACAATGAGCAGTTCTTC. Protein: CATGAGDIYNEQFF.

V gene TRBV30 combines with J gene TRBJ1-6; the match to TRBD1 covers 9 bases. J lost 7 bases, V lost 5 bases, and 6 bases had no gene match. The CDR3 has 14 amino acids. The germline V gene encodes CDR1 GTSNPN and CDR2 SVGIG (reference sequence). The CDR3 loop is CAWHSGTGNSPLHF. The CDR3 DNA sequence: TGTGCCTGGCATTCCGGGACAGGGAATTCACCCCTCCACTTT.

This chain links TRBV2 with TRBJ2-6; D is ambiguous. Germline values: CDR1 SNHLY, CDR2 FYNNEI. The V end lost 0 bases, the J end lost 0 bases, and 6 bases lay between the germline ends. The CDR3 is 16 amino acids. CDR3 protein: CASSEARASGANVLTF. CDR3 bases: TGTGCCAGCAGTGAAGCCCGAGCCTCTGGGGCCAACGTCCTGACTTTC.